The TCR beta chain described here comes from a study of blood T cell repertoires in COVID-19. About the study: The origin of the acute and convalescent COVID-19 samples was the United States, Italy and Spain. The cDNA or gDNA used as material had been derived from T cells, B-cell-depleted T cells, or PBMCs.

Trimming left V 2 bases short and J 4 bases short, with 8 bases between. This CDR3 spans 13 amino acids. Germline values: CDR1 MNHNS, CDR2 SASEGT. Original handling: Scientists estimated how many nucleated cells there were by amplifying reference gene primers. The method was immunoSEQ multiplex PCR; TCRdb's version includes in-frame clones alone and lacks a portion of them. Clone size and V and J calls were adopted from that table, with D and trimming inferred from the DNA. The sample lists fewer than 250,000 clones; around nine tenths were seen once. Sequenced: peripheral blood. The rearrangement uses TRBV6-1 and TRBJ1-2; no clear D. The sequence was obtained from a man in his fifties or sixties who had recovered from COVID-19. The CDR3 region has the DNA TGTGCCAGCAGTGAACTGGCCTCCTATGGCTACACCTTC. Amino acids: CASSELASYGYTF.